This T cell receptor (beta chain) is from a study of CD8 T cells in ankylosing spondylitis. Study observations and caveats: CD8+ disease-linked clones were present at relatively low frequencies in blood. Both synovial fluid and blood in reactive arthritis had previously been reported to carry some motif variants. Ankylosing spondylitis blood appeared to carry a characteristic TCR beta motif of roughly 8 highly homologous variants.

Regarding this clonotype: Its target is unknown.

Using quantitative 5'-RACE with molecular barcodes, the authors made TCR beta libraries. MiXCR, applied by TCRdb to the 5' RACE reads, yields one record per CDR3 protein. The table shows over 450,000 distinct CDR3 sequences, with roughly 13% occurring only once. With V trimmed by 8 bases and J by 4 bases, 3 bases remained unmatched. Germline CDR1 is MNHNS and CDR2 is SASEGT. CDR3 length: 15 residues. The receptor was derived from a male donor with ankylosing spondylitis. Sequenced: blood, either unsorted or a sorted T cell fraction (not recorded which). The chain carries TRBV6-1 and TRBJ2-1; 15 bases line up with TRBD2. CDR3 DNA sequence: TGTGCCAGCGCTGGACTAGCGGGAGGGTACAATGAGCAGTTCTTC. It specifies CASAGLAGGYNEQFF.